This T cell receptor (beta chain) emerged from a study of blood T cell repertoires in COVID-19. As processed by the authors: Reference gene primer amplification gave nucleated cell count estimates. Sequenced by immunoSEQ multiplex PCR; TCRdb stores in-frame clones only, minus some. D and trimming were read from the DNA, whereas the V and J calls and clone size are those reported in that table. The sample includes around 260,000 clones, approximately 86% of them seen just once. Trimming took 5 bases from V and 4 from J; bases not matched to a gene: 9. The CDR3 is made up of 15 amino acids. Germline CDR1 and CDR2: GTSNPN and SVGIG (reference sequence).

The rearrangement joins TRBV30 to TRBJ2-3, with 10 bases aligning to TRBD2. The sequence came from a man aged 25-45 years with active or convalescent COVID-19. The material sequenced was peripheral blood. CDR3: CAWGKERGGADTQYF. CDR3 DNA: TGTGCCTGGGGGAAGGAGCGGGGGGGCGCAGATACGCAGTATTTT. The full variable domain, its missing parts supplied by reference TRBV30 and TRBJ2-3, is SQTIHQWPATLVQPVGSPLSLECTVEGTSNPNLYWYRQAAGRGLQLLFYSVGIGQISSEVPQNLSASRPQDRQFILSSKKLLLSDSGFYLCAWGKERGGADTQYFGPGTRLTVL.